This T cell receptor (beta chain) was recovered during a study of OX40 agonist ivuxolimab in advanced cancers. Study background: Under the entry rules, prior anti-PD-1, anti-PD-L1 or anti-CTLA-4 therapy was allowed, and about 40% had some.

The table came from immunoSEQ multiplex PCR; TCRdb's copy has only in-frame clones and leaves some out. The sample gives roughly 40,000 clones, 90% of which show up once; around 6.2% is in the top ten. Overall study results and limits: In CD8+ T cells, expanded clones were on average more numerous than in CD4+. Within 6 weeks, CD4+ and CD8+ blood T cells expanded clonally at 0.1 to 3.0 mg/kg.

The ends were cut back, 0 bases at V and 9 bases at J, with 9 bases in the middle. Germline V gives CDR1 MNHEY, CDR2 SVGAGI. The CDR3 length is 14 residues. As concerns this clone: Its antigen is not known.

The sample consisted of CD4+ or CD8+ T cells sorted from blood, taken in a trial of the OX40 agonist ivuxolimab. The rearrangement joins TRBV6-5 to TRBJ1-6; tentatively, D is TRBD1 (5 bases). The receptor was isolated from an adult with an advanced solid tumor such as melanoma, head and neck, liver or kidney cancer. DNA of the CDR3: TGTGCCAGCAGTTACTCTGGGGGTGGTTCACCCCTCCACTTT. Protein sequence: CASSYSGGGSPLHF.